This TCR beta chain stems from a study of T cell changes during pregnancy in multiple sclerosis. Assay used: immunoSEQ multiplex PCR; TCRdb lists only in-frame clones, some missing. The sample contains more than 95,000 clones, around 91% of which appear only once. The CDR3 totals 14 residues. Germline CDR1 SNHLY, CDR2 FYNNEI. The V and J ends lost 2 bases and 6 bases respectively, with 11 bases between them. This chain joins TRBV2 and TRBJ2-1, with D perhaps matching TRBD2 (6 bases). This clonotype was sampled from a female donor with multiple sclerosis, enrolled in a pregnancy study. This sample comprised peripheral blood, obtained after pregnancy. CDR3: CASSELRTINEQFF. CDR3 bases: TGTGCCAGCAGTGAATTGCGGACTATCAATGAGCAGTTCTTC.